The sequence of this T cell receptor beta chain was determined in a study of sequential checkpoint blockade in melanoma. About the study: Patients were randomized 1:1 to nivolumab-then-ipilimumab or ipilimumab-then-nivolumab first-line. Maintenance nivolumab came after either treatment sequence.

The treatment here: randomized to nivolumab then ipilimumab (arm A) or the reverse (arm B). No patient had prior DNA-damaging chemotherapy. PBMC sorting kept live CD3+CD8+ cells without CD19 or CD56. Sequencing was performed with immunoSEQ multiplex PCR; in TCRdb, only in-frame clones are kept and a portion is missing. The sample lists around 11,000 clones; 56% were seen once. This TCR was recovered from a human donor with melanoma. The sample consisted of CD8+ T cells sorted from blood (inferred from file names), taken from a patient given nivolumab and ipilimumab in sequence.

The CDR3, as DNA: TGCGCCAGCAGCTGGGAAGGGCCAGGGACATTTGGTGGCTACACCTTC. Translation gives CASSWEGPGTFGGYTF. J is TRBJ1-2 and V is TRBV5-1; D is possibly TRBD1 (6 bases). The CDR3 totals 16 residues. V shed 3 bases and J shed 7 bases, with 22 bases lying between them. The germline CDR1 and CDR2 sequences are SGHRS and YFSETQ.